A single sample gave rise to the 11 T cell receptor beta chains below, sequenced in a study of regulatory T cells in long-lasting Graves disease. Library construction for TCR beta used iRepertoire HTBI primers and Arm-PCR of CDR3 regions. TCRdb ran MiXCR on the multiplex PCR reads and lists one entry per CDR3 protein. The top ten hold more than 10% of the sample, which has approximately 560,000 distinct CDR3 sequences, 15% to 20% seen once. This sample's time point: newly diagnosed GD, antithyroid drugs for less than 3 months. The TCR library was prepared using RNA isolated from PBMCs. This same sample was also part of a study on T cells in Graves' hyperthyroidism and ophthalmopathy.

The sequences come from peripheral blood mononuclear cells (PBMCs), collected at new diagnosis, from a patient treated with antithyroid drugs. The receptor source for this set is a man younger than 35 with Graves disease.

This rearrangement joins TRBV5-4 to TRBJ2-1, with 14 bases identical to TRBD2. The trim removed 3 bases at V and 8 bases at J, leaving 7 bases unmatched. The CDR3 sequence is 16 residues long. Germline V CDR1 and CDR2: SGHNT, YYREEE (reference sequence). The CDR3 coding sequence is TGTGCCAGCAGCTGGGGACTAGCGGGAGCAATTGATGAGCAGTTCTTC. Translation gives CASSWGLAGAIDEQFF. The full variable domain, with the rest looked up from reference TRBV5-4 and TRBJ2-1, is ETGVTQSPTHLIKTRGQQVTLRCSSQSGHNTVSWYQQALGQGPQFIFQYYREEENGRGNFPPRFSGLQFPNYSSELNVNALELDDSALYLCASSWGLAGAIDEQFFGPGTRLTVL.

This clonotype was detected ten times or more. The chain employs TRBV13 and TRBJ1-1; TRBD1 might be the D (6 bases). The CDR3 loop spans 15 amino acids. Trimming took 4 bases from V and 2 from J, leaving 14 bases between them. Germline CDR1 and CDR2: PRHDT and FYEKMQ (reference sequence). CDR3 coding DNA: TGTGCCAGCAGCTCGGCGACAGGATCTAACACTGAAGCTTTCTTT. It is translated as CASSSATGSNTEAFF.

Remarks on this clonotype: An end of the junction differs from the germline gene, which may be a read error. The rearrangement joins TRBV4-1 to TRBJ2-1, with 11 bases matching TRBD2. CDR3 length: 16 residues. Looked up from germline, CDR1 is MGHRA and CDR2 is YSYEKL. CDR3 residues: CASSQGSSGGINEQFF. For the CDR3, the DNA is TGTGCCAGCAGCCAAGGGTCTAGCGGGGGGATAAATGAGCAGTTCTTC.

This clonotype has only a few counts. The CDR3 sequence is CASSPRPVNSPLHF. CDR3 nucleotides: TGTGCCAGCAGCCCCCGGCCAGTGAATTCACCCCTCCACTTT. The J gene is TRBJ1-6, the V gene TRBV12-3 or TRBV12-4, with unresolved D. V was clipped by 6 bases and J by 7 bases, with 13 bases between them. The CDR3 loop spans 14 amino acids.

In its sample, this clonotype was seen a few times. The CDR3 bases are TGTGCCAGCAGCTTCACAGGGGGAGGGAGAAGCCGGGCCAACGTCCTGACTTTC. This gives the protein CASSFTGGGRSRANVLTF. V and J are TRBV5-6 and TRBJ2-6, with a tentative D call TRBD1 (8 bases). V was trimmed by 2 bases and J by 5 bases, leaving 20 bases between them. This CDR3 is built from 18 residues. In germline, CDR1 is SGHDT, CDR2 YYEEEE.

This clonotype was found many times. The chain carries TRBV18 and TRBJ2-1; D possibly matches TRBD1 or TRBD2 (5 bases each). Trimming cost V 3 bases and J 8 bases, with 14 bases left between them. This CDR3 contains 14 residues. From germline, CDR1 is KGHSH and CDR2 LQKENI. Here the CDR3 DNA reads TGTGCCAGCTCACCGGGGGACCGCCCCCATGAGCAGTTCTTC. Translating it yields CASSPGDRPHEQFF.

In this sample, this clonotype turned up a few times. The chain employs TRBV5-1 and TRBJ2-4, with 10 bases matching TRBD1. Per the germline V gene, CDR1 is SGHRS and CDR2 is YFSETQ. The CDR3 consists of 15 residues. J was trimmed by 1 base and V by 5 bases; bases with no gene match: 3. CDR3 region: CASSRQGAAKNIQYF. The DNA for the CDR3 is TGCGCCAGCAGTAGACAGGGGGCGGCCAAAAACATTCAGTACTTC.

This clonotype has a single count. This chain links TRBV5-1 with TRBJ1-5; the match to TRBD1 covers 9 bases. The V gene end was trimmed by 5 bases and the J gene end by 6 bases; junction bases not matched to a gene: 6. From germline, CDR1 is SGHRS and CDR2 YFSETQ. CDR3 length: 14 amino acids. CDR3 DNA: TGCGCCAGCAGTTCGACAGGGGGTAGTCAGCCCCAGCATTTT. It yields the protein CASSSTGGSQPQHF.

This clonotype was found many times. This chain joins TRBV30 and TRBJ1-1; TRBD1 might be the D (6 bases). V lost 2 bases and J lost 2, with 9 bases in between. Germline CDR1 and CDR2: GTSNPN and SVGIG (reference sequence). The CDR3 has 13 amino acids. CDR3 protein: CAWSPGDNTEAFF. CDR3 sequence (DNA): TGTGCCTGGAGTCCAGGGGACAACACTGAAGCTTTCTTT.

This chain joins TRBV13 and TRBJ2-3; D gene uncertain. The CDR3 has 14 residues. CDR1 PRHDT and CDR2 FYEKMQ come from the germline V gene (reference sequence). V lost 4 bases, J lost 8 bases, and 16 bases lay in between. The CDR3: CASSSPSVRSTQYF. The CDR3 DNA follows: TGTGCCAGCAGCTCCCCTAGTGTCCGCAGTACGCAGTATTTT.

This clonotype was observed a handful of times. V gene TRBV20-1 combines with J gene TRBJ2-3; 12 bases map to TRBD2. In germline, CDR1 is DFQATT, CDR2 SNEGSKA (reference sequence). The junction had 10 bases not matched to a gene; V was cut back by 5 bases and J by 4 bases. This CDR3 is built from 16 residues. The CDR3 spells CSAGPQTSGSPDTQYF. CDR3 DNA sequence: TGCAGTGCTGGACCCCAGACTAGCGGGAGCCCAGATACGCAGTATTTT.